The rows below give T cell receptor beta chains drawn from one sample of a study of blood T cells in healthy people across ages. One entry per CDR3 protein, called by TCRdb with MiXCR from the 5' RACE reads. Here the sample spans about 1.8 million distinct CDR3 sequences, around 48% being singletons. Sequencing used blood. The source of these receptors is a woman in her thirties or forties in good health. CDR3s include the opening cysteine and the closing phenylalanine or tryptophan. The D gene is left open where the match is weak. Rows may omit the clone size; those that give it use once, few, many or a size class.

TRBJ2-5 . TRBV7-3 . TGTGCCAGCAGCCCAGGGGCCTGGGAAGAGACCCAGTACTTC CASSPGAWEETQYF
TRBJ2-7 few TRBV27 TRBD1 TGTGCCAGCAGCCCGGACAGGGGAATCTACGAGCAGTACTTC CASSPDRGIYEQYF
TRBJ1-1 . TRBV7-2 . TGTGCCAGCAGCTTAGGCCTAAGAACGAACACTGAAGCTTTCTTT CASSLGLRTNTEAFF
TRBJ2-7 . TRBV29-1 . TGCAGCGTCGCGGGCCCCATTGACGAGCAGTACTTC CSVAGPIDEQYF
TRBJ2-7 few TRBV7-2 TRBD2 TGTGCCAGCAGCACCTGGGGGGGGTATACCTACGAGCAGTACTTC CASSTWGGYTYEQYF
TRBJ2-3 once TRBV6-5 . TGTGCCAGCTTTGATGGTACGCAGTATTTT CASFDGTQYF
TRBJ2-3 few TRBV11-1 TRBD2 TGTGCCAGCAGCTCGGGACTAGCTAACGGAGATACGCAGTATTTT CASSSGLANGDTQYF
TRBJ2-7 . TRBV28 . TGTGCCAGCACCCCAGCCGGGACATTCTCCTACGAGCAGTACTTC CASTPAGTFSYEQYF
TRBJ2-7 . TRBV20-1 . TGCAGTGTTGGGGGCGGGGGTGTCTACGAGCAGTACTTC CSVGGGGVYEQYF
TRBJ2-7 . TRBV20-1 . TGCAGTGCCAAGACGACAGGGAGGGGGTACAATGAGCAGTACTTC CSAKTTGRGYNEQYF
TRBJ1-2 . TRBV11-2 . TGTGCCAGCACCCCATCCCAAGGGGACGGCTACACCTTC CASTPSQGDGYTF
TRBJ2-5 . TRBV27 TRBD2 TGTGCCAGCAGTTTAGGGCCATCGGGGGGACACCAAGAGACCCAGTACTTC CASSLGPSGGHQETQYF
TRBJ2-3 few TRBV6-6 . TGTGCCAGCAGTTACTCGAAGGGTCCCCGTTTCACAGATACGCAGTATTTT CASSYSKGPRFTDTQYF
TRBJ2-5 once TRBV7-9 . TGTGCCAGCAGCCCGACGTTTGAGCAAGAGACCCAGTACTTC CASSPTFEQETQYF
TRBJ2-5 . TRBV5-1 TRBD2 TGCGCCAGCAGCTGGGGGCGTGGACTAGCACAAGAGACCCAGTACTTC CASSWGRGLAQETQYF
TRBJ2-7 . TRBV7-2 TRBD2 TGTGCCAGCAGCCGAATGGGGACTAGCGGGGGGGCCCTTCGTAGCCAGTACTTC CASSRMGTSGGALRSQYF
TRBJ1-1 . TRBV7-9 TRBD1 TGTGCCAGCAGCTTAGATAGGTGGGACAGAGACCGAATTCTCACTGAAACAGCTTTCTTT CASSLDRWDRDRILTETAFF
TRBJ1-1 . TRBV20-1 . TGCAGTGCTGGGGGTGTGAACACTGAAGCTTTCTTT CSAGGVNTEAFF
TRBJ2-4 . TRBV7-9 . TGTGCCAGCAGCTCACAAGTGGACAATGAGCGGTACTTC CASSSQVDNERYF
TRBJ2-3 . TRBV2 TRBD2 TGTGCCGGCAGAGAACGGGGGACTAGGAGAGTGGATACGCAGTATTTT CAGRERGTRRVDTQYF
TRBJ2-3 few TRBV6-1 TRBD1 TGTGCCAGCACCCGACAGGGTTCGGGAGATACGCAGTATTTT CASTRQGSGDTQYF
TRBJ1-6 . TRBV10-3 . TGTGCCATCAGTGAGGCTCAGGTGGAAGGATCACCCCTCCACTTT CAISEAQVEGSPLHF
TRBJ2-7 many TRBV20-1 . TGCAGTGCTGCAGGGGCTGTGGCCTCCTACGAGCAGTACTTC CSAAGAVASYEQYF
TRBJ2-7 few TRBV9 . TGTGCCAGCAGCGTAGCCGGAACCGGGCAGGGGAACACCTACGAGCAGTACTTC CASSVAGTGQGNTYEQYF
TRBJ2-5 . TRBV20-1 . TGCAGTGCCCGGACCCCCTCCGGGGATCAAGAGACCCAGTACTTC CSARTPSGDQETQYF
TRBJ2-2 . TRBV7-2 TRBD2 TGTGCCAGCAGCTCGGAGAGCGGGACTACTCTCACCGGGGAGCTGTTTTTT CASSSESGTTLTGELFF
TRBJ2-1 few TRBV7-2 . TGTGCCAGCAGCTTCCGCCAGGGCACCTACAATGAGCAGTTCTTC CASSFRQGTYNEQFF
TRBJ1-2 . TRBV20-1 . TGCAGTGCTAGCGTCGGACTCGGGGGCTACACCTTC CSASVGLGGYTF
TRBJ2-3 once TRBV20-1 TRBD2 TGCAGTGCTACTGGGGCTCTAGCGGGGGGGCTAAGAAGCACAGGTACGCAGTATTTT CSATGALAGGLRSTGTQYF
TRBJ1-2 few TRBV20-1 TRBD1 TGCAGTGCTAGAGAAGTCGACAGGGTGTATAACTATGGCTACACCTTC CSAREVDRVYNYGYTF
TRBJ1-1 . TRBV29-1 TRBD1 TGCAGCGTTGATAAGGGACAGTCCCCCGAAGCTTTCTTT CSVDKGQSPEAFF
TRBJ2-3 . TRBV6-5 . TGTGCCAGCAGTTACGAGGCAGGCCCTAGCACAGATACGCAGTATTTT CASSYEAGPSTDTQYF
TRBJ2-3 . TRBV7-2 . TGTGCCAGCAGCCCTTCTCTGGGACAACGCACAGATACGCAGTATTTT CASSPSLGQRTDTQYF
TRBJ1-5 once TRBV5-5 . TGTGCCAGCAGCTCTGTTGTTGGGGAAGGGAATCAGCCCCAGCATTTT CASSSVVGEGNQPQHF
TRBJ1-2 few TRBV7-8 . TGTGCCAGCAGCCCCCACCGGGTGGGGTACAAGGACTACACCTTC CASSPHRVGYKDYTF
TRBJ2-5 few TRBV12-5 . TGTGCTAGTGAGAGGTGGGTTGAGTACCAAGAGACCCAGTACTTC CASERWVEYQETQYF
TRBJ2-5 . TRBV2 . TGTGCCAGTAGTTCGGGGTTCACCCAAGAGACCCAGTACTTC CASSSGFTQETQYF
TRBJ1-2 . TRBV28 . TGTGCCAGCAGTTTAGGTGTGGCCTCTCTATTCGATGGCTACACCTTC CASSLGVASLFDGYTF
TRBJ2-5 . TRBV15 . TGTGCCACCAGCAGAGTTGAAGGGGAGACCCAGTACTTC CATSRVEGETQYF
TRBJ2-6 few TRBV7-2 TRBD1 TGTGCCAGCAGCTCGGGACAGGGGACATTAGGGACTGGGGCCAACGTCCTGACTTTC CASSSGQGTLGTGANVLTF
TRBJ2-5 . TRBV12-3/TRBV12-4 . TGTGCCAGCAGCCTCGTTGAGCCACAAGAGACCCAGTACTTC CASSLVEPQETQYF
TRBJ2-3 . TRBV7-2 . TGTGCCAGCAGGATGGGGACGGGTACGCAGTATTTT CASRMGTGTQYF
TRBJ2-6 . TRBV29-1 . TGCAGCGTCGCCCTGATACTGGGCTCTGGGGCCAACGTCCTGACTTTC CSVALILGSGANVLTF
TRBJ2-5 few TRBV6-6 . TGTGCCAGCAGTTACGGGGCAGGGGCGTACCAAGAGACCCAGTACTTC CASSYGAGAYQETQYF
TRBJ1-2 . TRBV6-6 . TGTGCCAGCAGTCAGCCCCTTGGGGACTATGGCTACACCTTC CASSQPLGDYGYTF
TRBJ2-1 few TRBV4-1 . TGCGCCACCTCGAGAGGGACCCCATCCAATGAGCAGTTCTTC CATSRGTPSNEQFF
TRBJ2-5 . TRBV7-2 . TGTGCCAGCAGCCCCGATGGGCTGGTGGAGACCCAGTACTTC CASSPDGLVETQYF